This entry features one T cell receptor (beta chain) sequence. The data were taken from a study of blood T cells in healthy people across ages. A J-beta primer mix and a sample-barcoded 5' primer were used in a second PCR of roughly 6 to 12 cycles. TCRdb re-called the 5' RACE reads through MiXCR, storing one row per CDR3 protein. The sample yields approximately 800,000 distinct CDR3 sequences, approximately 65% seen once. The CDR3 is 15 residues long. V was clipped by 4 bases and J by 6 bases, with 18 bases between them. The chain employs TRBV12-3 or TRBV12-4 and TRBJ1-2; D is possibly TRBD1 (5 bases). This TCR was recovered from a man aged 25 to 40 in good health. Sequencing was performed on blood. CDR3 nucleotides: TGTGCCAGCAGTTCCCATGGTGAGGGACGAAATGGCTACACCTTC. It specifies CASSSHGEGRNGYTF.